The entry below describes one T cell receptor (beta chain). This entry belongs to a study of blood T cell repertoires in COVID-19. Study-wide context: COVID-19 samples from acute and convalescent phases originated in the United States, Italy and Spain. Nucleic acid was either cDNA or gDNA, and it came from T cells, B-cell-depleted T cells, or PBMCs.

Original analysis: Reference gene primer amplification in the assay estimated nucleated cell counts. Generated by immunoSEQ multiplex PCR, the TCRdb table keeps only in-frame clones and is missing some. That table furnishes V, J and clone size, whereas the DNA furnished D and trimming. The sample has tens of thousands of clones; about 90% are singletons. CDR3 length equals 14 residues. Between the trimmed V and J ends, which lost 4 bases and 0 bases, there was a span of 9 bases. The germline gives CDR1 MNHEY, CDR2 SVGAGI. Material: peripheral blood. This sequence joins TRBV6-5 and TRBJ1-2; D not resolved. The sequence was collected from a middle-aged woman with acute or convalescent COVID-19. CDR3 coding DNA: TGTGCCAGCAGTTTTGGCGGTTCTAACTATGGCTACACCTTC. It yields the protein CASSFGGSNYGYTF.